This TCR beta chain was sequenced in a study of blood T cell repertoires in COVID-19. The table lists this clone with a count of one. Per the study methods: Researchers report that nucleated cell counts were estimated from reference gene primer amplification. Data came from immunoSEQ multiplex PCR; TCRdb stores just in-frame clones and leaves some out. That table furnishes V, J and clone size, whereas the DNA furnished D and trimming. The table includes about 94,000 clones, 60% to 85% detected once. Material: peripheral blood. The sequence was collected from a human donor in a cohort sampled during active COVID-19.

The CDR3 nucleotides read TGTGCCACCAGCAAAAGGGACAGGGTCAACGAGCAGTACTTC. It specifies CATSKRDRVNEQYF. This rearrangement joins TRBV6-5 to TRBJ2-7; 9 nucleotides agree with TRBD1. CDR3 length: 14 amino acids. V dropped 10 bases and J dropped 5; count of bases not matched to a gene: 12. The germline CDR1 and CDR2 sequences are MNHEY and SVGAGI.